This entry features one TCR beta chain sequence. In this sample, this clone turned up once. The specificity of this receptor is unknown. Base qualities were left out, and no much larger clone turns up one base away. TCRbeta CDR3 regions were amplified from genomic DNA by means of the immunoSEQ Assay, a bias-controlled multiplex PCR. The paper's data handling went like this. Within the assay, amplification of reference gene primers was used to estimate how many nucleated cells each sample contained. To quantify the absolute abundance of each unique TCRbeta CDR3 rearrangement, sequence reads were collapsed and filtered. For each sample, productive Simpson clonality was calculated as the square root of Simpson's diversity index across productive rearrangements. The table comes from immuneACCESS by way of TCRdb, which keeps in-frame sequences with V and J called. Part of the clones is missing from these tables; in studies checked, under half for an unresolved V gene and the rest for unknown reasons. The V and J calls and clone size were taken over from that table, and D and trimming were inferred from the DNA. For this sample the table gives 15,000 to 20,000 clones, of which roughly 81% were detected only once. The ten largest clones represent 31% of the sample.

The entry originates in a study of blood T cell repertoires in COVID-19 (TCRdb year 2020). Concerning the study at large: Collaborator samples came from the United States, Italy and Spain and covered acute and convalescent phases of COVID-19. The prospective study material was composed of cDNA or gDNA derived from T cells, B-cell-depleted T cells, or PBMCs. Deeply sampled blood TCRbeta repertoires from subjects exposed to, actively infected with, or recovered from COVID-19 were included in the dataset. The repertoires were released in a freely available public database intended as a resource for research on the immune response to SARS-CoV-2. Samples were obtained from the ongoing ImmuneRACE study (first 160 participants) and from 1,254 subjects provided by 6 global collaborators. A de-identified subject ID, COVID-19 status, age in years and sex were almost always included in the sample metadata. Where available, HLA class I and class II types were taken from metadata supplied by the sample provider and were not determined by assay-based typing. Study-wide findings and limitations: The amount of clinical and demographic metadata varied by source and participant and was provided uncurated.

CDR1 SEHNR and CDR2 FQNEAQ are derived from the germline V gene (reference sequence). The CDR3 contains 13 residues, cysteine and phenylalanine counted. The CDR3 DNA has 39 bases and is translated from base 1. V sheds 8 bases and J sheds 0 bases, leaving 8 bases between their ends. Whole blood was collected in K2EDTA tubes by collaborating institutions according to the institutions' own protocols. Collaborator samples were shipped for TCRbeta analysis as frozen whole blood, isolated PBMCs, or DNA extracted from either sample type. Sequencing was carried out using peripheral blood. This TCR came from a human donor with active COVID-19. The donor label of this sample is uncertain. This sequence uses TRBV7-9 and TRBJ2-1; a weak D assignment points to TRBD2 (5 bases agree). Read as DNA, the sequence is TGTGCCAGCGAGAGCGGCTCCTACAATGAGCAGTTCTTC. This yields the protein CASESGSYNEQFF.